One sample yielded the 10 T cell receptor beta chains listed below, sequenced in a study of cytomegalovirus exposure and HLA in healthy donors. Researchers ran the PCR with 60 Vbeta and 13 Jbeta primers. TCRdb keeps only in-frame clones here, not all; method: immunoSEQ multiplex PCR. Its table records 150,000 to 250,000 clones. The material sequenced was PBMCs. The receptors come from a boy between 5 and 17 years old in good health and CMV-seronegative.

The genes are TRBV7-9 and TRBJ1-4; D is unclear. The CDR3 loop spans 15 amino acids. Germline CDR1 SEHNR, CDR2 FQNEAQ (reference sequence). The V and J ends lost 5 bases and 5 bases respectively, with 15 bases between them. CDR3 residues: CASSPSGGQNEKLFF. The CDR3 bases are TGTGCCAGCAGCCCCTCCGGCGGCCAAAATGAAAAACTGTTTTTT.

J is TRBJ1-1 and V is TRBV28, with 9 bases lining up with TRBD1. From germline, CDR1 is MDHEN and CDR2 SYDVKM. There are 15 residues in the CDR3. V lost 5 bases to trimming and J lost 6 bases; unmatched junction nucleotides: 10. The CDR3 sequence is CASSPTGGAGSEAFF. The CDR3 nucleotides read TGTGCCAGCAGTCCCACAGGGGGCGCGGGTTCTGAAGCTTTCTTT.

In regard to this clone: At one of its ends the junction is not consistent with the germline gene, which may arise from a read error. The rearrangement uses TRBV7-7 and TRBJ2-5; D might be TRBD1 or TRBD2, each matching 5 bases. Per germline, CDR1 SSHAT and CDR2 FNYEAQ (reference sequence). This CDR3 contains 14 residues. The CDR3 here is CASSLATARETQYF. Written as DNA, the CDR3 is TGTGCTAGCAGCTTAGCGACAGCGAGGGAGACCCAGTACTTC.

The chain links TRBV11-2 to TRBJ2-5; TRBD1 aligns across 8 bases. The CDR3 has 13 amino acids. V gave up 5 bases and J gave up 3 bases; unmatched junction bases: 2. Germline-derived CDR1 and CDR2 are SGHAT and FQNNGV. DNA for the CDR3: TGTGCCAGCAGCCCGACAGGGGAAGAGACCCAGTACTTC. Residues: CASSPTGEETQYF.

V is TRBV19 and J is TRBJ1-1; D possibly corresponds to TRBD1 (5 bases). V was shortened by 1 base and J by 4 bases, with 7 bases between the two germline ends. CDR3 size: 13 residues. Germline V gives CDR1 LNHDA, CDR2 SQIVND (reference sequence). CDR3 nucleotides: TGTGCCAGTAGTATAGGACAGCCCACTGAAGCTTTCTTT. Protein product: CASSIGQPTEAFF.

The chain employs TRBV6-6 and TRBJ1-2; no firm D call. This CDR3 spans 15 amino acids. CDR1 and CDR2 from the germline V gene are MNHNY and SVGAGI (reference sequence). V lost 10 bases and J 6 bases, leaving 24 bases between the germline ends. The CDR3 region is CATDVSHSGQDGYTF. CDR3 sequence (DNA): TGTGCCACCGACGTCTCCCATTCAGGTCAGGATGGCTACACCTTC.

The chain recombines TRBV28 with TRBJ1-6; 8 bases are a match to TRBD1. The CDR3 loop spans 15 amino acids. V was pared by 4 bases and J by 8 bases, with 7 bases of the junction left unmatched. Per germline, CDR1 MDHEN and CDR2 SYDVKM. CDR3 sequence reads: CASSSQGADDSPLHF. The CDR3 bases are TGTGCCAGCAGTTCTCAGGGGGCCGACGATTCACCCCTCCACTTT.

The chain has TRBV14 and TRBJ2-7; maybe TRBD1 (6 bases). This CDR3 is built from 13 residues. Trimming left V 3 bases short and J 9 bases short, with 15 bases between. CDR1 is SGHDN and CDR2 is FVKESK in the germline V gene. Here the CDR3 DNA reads TGTGCCAGCAGCCACTGGACAGCCTCGCTGCAGTACTTC. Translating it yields CASSHWTASLQYF.

The CDR3 loop is CASSQAFNSPLHF. In DNA, the CDR3 is TGTGCCAGCAGCCAGGCCTTTAATTCACCCCTCCACTTT. This chain joins TRBV14 and TRBJ1-6; D is uncertain. Germline CDR1 is SGHDN and CDR2 is FVKESK. The CDR3 extends over 13 amino acids. V was trimmed by 3 bases and J by 6 bases, leaving 6 bases between them.

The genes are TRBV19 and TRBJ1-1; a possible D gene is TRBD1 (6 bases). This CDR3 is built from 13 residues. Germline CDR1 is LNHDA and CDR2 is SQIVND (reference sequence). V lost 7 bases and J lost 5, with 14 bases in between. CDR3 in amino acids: CASTTGLGTEAFF. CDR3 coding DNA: TGTGCCAGTACGACAGGCCTCGGGACTGAAGCTTTCTTT. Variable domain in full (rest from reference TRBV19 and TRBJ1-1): DGGITQSPKYLFRKEGQNVTLSCEQNLNHDAMYWYRQDPGQGLRLIYYSQIVNDFQKGDIAEGYSVSREKKESFPLTVTSAQKNPTAFYLCASTTGLGTEAFFGQGTRLTVV.